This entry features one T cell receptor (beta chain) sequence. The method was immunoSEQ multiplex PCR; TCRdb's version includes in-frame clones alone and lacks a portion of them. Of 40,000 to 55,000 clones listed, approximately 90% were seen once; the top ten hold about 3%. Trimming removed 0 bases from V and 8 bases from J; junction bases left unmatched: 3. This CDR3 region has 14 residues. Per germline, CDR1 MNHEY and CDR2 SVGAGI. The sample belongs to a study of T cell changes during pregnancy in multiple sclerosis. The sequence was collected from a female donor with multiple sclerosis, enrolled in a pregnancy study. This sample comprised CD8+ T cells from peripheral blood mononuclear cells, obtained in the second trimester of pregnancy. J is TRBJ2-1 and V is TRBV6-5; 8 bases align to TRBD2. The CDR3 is CASSYSAGADEQFF. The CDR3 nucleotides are TGTGCCAGCAGTTACTCAGCGGGGGCGGATGAGCAGTTCTTC.